Listed below are T cell receptor beta chains from one sample, sequenced in a study of blood T cell repertoires in COVID-19. The table came from immunoSEQ multiplex PCR; TCRdb's copy has only in-frame clones and leaves some out. Among some 240,000 clones listed, under 90% were seen once. The sequencing input was PBMCs or T cells enriched from blood (not recorded which). Receptors were obtained from a man aged 25 to 40 with acute COVID-19. Both conserved end residues are part of each CDR3. The order of the fields is J gene, D gene, V gene, clone size, CDR3 protein, CDR3 DNA. A D gene is named only where the DNA matches it firmly. Clone size is given for some rows only: seen once, a few or many times, or a class if the clone is expanded.

J: TRBJ1-2; D: .; V: TRBV19; size: .; CDR3: CASSQGSGRGYTF; DNA: TGTGCCAGTAGCCAGGGGTCGGGGCGCGGCTACACCTTC
J: TRBJ1-5; D: .; V: TRBV7-8; size: .; CDR3: CASSLGTQGSQHF; DNA: TGTGCCAGCAGCTTAGGGACCCAGGGGTCCCAGCATTTT
J: TRBJ1-5; D: .; V: TRBV11-1; size: .; CDR3: CASSLRGSNQPQHF; DNA: TGTGCCAGCAGCTTACGGGGGTCCAATCAGCCCCAGCATTTT
J: TRBJ1-5; D: .; V: TRBV6-5; size: once; CDR3: CASSLSGTANQPQHF; DNA: TGTGCCAGCAGTCTTTCCGGGACTGCTAATCAGCCCCAGCATTTT
J: TRBJ2-5; D: TRBD1; V: TRBV11-2; size: .; CDR3: CASSLPSGGQGGTQYF; DNA: TGTGCCAGCAGCTTACCCTCGGGGGGACAGGGCGGGACCCAGTACTTC
J: TRBJ1-4; D: .; V: TRBV3-1/TRBV3-2; size: .; CDR3: CASSQERGTTNEKLFF; DNA: TGTGCCAGCAGCCAAGAGAGAGGGACAACTAATGAAAAACTGTTTTTT
J: TRBJ2-1; D: TRBD1; V: TRBV29-1; size: .; CDR3: CSVDTGTDNEQFF; DNA: TGCAGCGTTGACACTGGGACAGACAATGAGCAGTTCTTC
J: TRBJ1-5; D: .; V: TRBV11-3; size: .; CDR3: CASSSSGVNQPQHF; DNA: TGCGCCAGCAGCTCCTCAGGGGTTAATCAGCCCCAGCATTTT
J: TRBJ1-1; D: TRBD1; V: TRBV5-5; size: .; CDR3: CASILGVGQGNTEAFF; DNA: TGTGCCAGCATCCTGGGGGTGGGACAGGGGAACACTGAAGCTTTCTTT
J: TRBJ1-1; D: .; V: TRBV5-1; size: .; CDR3: CASSTTFSFRDMNTEAFF; DNA: TGCGCCAGCAGCACAACCTTTAGTTTCCGGGATATGAACACTGAAGCTTTCTTT
J: TRBJ2-3; D: TRBD2; V: TRBV2; size: .; CDR3: CATLPGLAGAKSADTQYF; DNA: TGTGCCACCCTCCCTGGACTAGCGGGGGCCAAATCGGCGGATACGCAGTATTTT
J: TRBJ2-2; D: .; V: TRBV18; size: .; CDR3: CASSPRRADTGELFF; DNA: TGTGCCAGCTCACCACGCAGGGCGGACACCGGGGAGCTGTTTTTT
J: TRBJ2-2; D: TRBD2; V: TRBV9; size: .; CDR3: CASSTGLAVTGELFF; DNA: TGTGCCAGCAGCACCGGACTAGCGGTCACCGGGGAGCTGTTTTTT
J: TRBJ1-1; D: TRBD1; V: TRBV18; size: few; CDR3: CASSQNPGGTEAFF; DNA: TGTGCCAGCTCACAAAACCCAGGGGGCACTGAAGCTTTCTTT
J: TRBJ1-2; D: TRBD1; V: TRBV3-1/TRBV3-2; size: .; CDR3: CASSQATGTGVYGYTF; DNA: TGTGCCAGCAGCCAAGCCACCGGGACAGGGGTCTATGGCTACACCTTC
J: TRBJ1-3; D: TRBD1; V: TRBV28; size: .; CDR3: CASSYRGNSGNTIYF; DNA: TGTGCCAGCAGTTACAGGGGAAACTCTGGAAACACCATATATTTT
J: TRBJ1-1; D: .; V: TRBV6-4; size: .; CDR3: CASRDTSKNTEAFF; DNA: TGTGCCAGTAGAGATACCTCGAAGAACACTGAAGCTTTCTTT
J: TRBJ1-3; D: .; V: TRBV9; size: .; CDR3: CASSVGHGSGNTIYF; DNA: TGTGCCAGCAGCGTTGGGCACGGCTCTGGAAACACCATATATTTT
J: TRBJ1-1; D: .; V: TRBV18; size: .; CDR3: CASSPLRTVSGKGTEAFF; DNA: TGTGCCAGCTCACCACTGAGAACCGTCTCAGGGAAGGGAACTGAAGCTTTCTTT
J: TRBJ1-4; D: .; V: TRBV7-9; size: once; CDR3: CASSFPQGQYEKLFF; DNA: TGTGCCAGCAGCTTTCCGCAGGGGCAATACGAAAAACTGTTTTTT
J: TRBJ1-5; D: .; V: TRBV4-1; size: few; CDR3: CASSQVPQNNQPQHF; DNA: TGCGCCAGCAGCCAAGTCCCCCAGAACAATCAGCCCCAGCATTTT
J: TRBJ1-6; D: .; V: TRBV19; size: few; CDR3: CASQKPRGGSNNSPLHF; DNA: TGTGCCAGTCAAAAGCCTCGGGGTGGTAGTAATAATTCACCCCTCCACTTT
J: TRBJ1-6; D: .; V: TRBV7-2; size: few; CDR3: CALGGDHNSPLHF; DNA: TGTGCCTTGGGAGGCGACCATAATTCACCCCTCCACTTT
J: TRBJ2-1; D: TRBD1; V: TRBV3-1/TRBV3-2; size: .; CDR3: CASSQGKTGVYEQFF; DNA: TGTGCCAGCAGCCAAGGAAAAACAGGGGTCTATGAGCAGTTCTTC
J: TRBJ1-2; D: .; V: TRBV19; size: once; CDR3: CASTLQGGYTF; DNA: TGTGCCAGTACTCTTCAGGGAGGCTACACCTTC
J: TRBJ1-2; D: TRBD1; V: TRBV24-1; size: .; CDR3: CATSDQGQGNYGYTF; DNA: TGTGCCACCAGTGACCAGGGACAGGGCAACTATGGCTACACCTTC
J: TRBJ2-1; D: .; V: TRBV15; size: .; CDR3: CATSRVGAVSSVRYEQFF; DNA: TGTGCCACCAGCAGAGTAGGGGCCGTTTCTTCCGTAAGGTATGAGCAGTTCTTC
J: TRBJ1-1; D: TRBD1; V: TRBV30; size: .; CDR3: CAWSGQGYTEAFF; DNA: TGTGCCTGGAGCGGACAGGGTTACACTGAAGCTTTCTTT
J: TRBJ2-3; D: .; V: TRBV7-9; size: .; CDR3: CASSQDRRAPDTQYF; DNA: TGTGCCAGCAGCCAGGATCGGAGGGCGCCAGATACGCAGTATTTT
J: TRBJ2-3; D: .; V: TRBV19; size: .; CDR3: CASKASSSTDTQYF; DNA: TGTGCCAGTAAAGCTAGCAGTAGCACAGATACGCAGTATTTT
J: TRBJ2-3; D: TRBD2; V: TRBV7-2; size: .; CDR3: CASQGLAGGRTDTQYF; DNA: TGTGCCAGCCAGGGACTAGCGGGGGGGCGCACAGATACGCAGTATTTT
J: TRBJ1-6; D: TRBD1; V: TRBV19; size: .; CDR3: CASREQGFSSPLHF; DNA: TGTGCCAGTAGGGAACAGGGGTTTAGTTCACCCCTCCACTTT
J: TRBJ2-5; D: .; V: TRBV7-2; size: .; CDR3: CASSLRTGTGETQYF; DNA: TGTGCCAGCAGCTTACGAACAGGAACGGGAGAGACCCAGTACTTC
J: TRBJ2-5; D: TRBD1; V: TRBV19; size: few; CDR3: CASSIGDSTNQYF; DNA: TGTGCCAGTAGTATAGGGGACAGTACGAACCAGTACTTC
J: TRBJ2-4; D: TRBD1; V: TRBV29-1; size: .; CDR3: CSVQGQGRSLAKNIQYF; DNA: TGCAGCGTTCAGGGACAGGGGCGCTCCCTAGCCAAAAACATTCAGTACTTC
J: TRBJ1-5; D: TRBD1; V: TRBV19; size: .; CDR3: CASRADRGPNQPQHF; DNA: TGTGCCAGTAGGGCGGACAGGGGACCCAATCAGCCCCAGCATTTT
J: TRBJ1-1; D: .; V: TRBV3-1/TRBV3-2; size: .; CDR3: CASSSSDKYTEAFF; DNA: TGTGCCAGCAGCTCCTCCGACAAATACACTGAAGCTTTCTTT
J: TRBJ2-3; D: .; V: TRBV27; size: .; CDR3: CASSPSYLTDTQYF; DNA: TGTGCCAGCAGTCCTTCCTACCTCACAGATACGCAGTATTTT
J: TRBJ2-5; D: .; V: TRBV6-5; size: .; CDR3: CASSYEGVETQYF; DNA: TGTGCCAGCAGTTACGAGGGTGTAGAGACCCAGTACTTC
J: TRBJ1-2; D: TRBD1; V: TRBV29-1; size: .; CDR3: CSVRTGEGYTF; DNA: TGCAGCGTTAGGACAGGGGAAGGCTACACCTTC
J: TRBJ2-3; D: .; V: TRBV11-2; size: .; CDR3: CASSSGGTDTQYF; DNA: TGTGCCAGCAGCTCCGGGGGCACAGATACGCAGTATTTT
J: TRBJ1-2; D: .; V: TRBV28; size: .; CDR3: CASSLLSPSNYGYTF; DNA: TGTGCCAGCAGTTTATTATCCCCCTCTAACTATGGCTACACCTTC
J: TRBJ1-2; D: TRBD1; V: TRBV19; size: .; CDR3: CASSILGQARGYTF; DNA: TGTGCCAGTAGTATTTTGGGACAGGCGCGGGGCTACACCTTC
J: TRBJ1-2; D: TRBD1; V: TRBV3-1/TRBV3-2; size: .; CDR3: CASSQKTGSVNYGYTF; DNA: TGTGCCAGCAGCCAGAAGACAGGGTCGGTAAACTATGGCTACACCTTC
J: TRBJ2-5; D: .; V: TRBV2; size: .; CDR3: CASSGASGTQYF; DNA: TGTGCCAGCAGTGGGGCGTCAGGGACCCAGTACTTC
J: TRBJ1-5; D: .; V: TRBV19; size: many; CDR3: CASSILGADGNQPQHF; DNA: TGTGCCAGTAGTATCCTGGGGGCAGACGGCAATCAGCCCCAGCATTTT
J: TRBJ2-6; D: TRBD1; V: TRBV2; size: .; CDR3: CAKGGTGSSGANVLTF; DNA: TGTGCCAAGGGGGGGACAGGGAGCTCTGGGGCCAACGTCCTGACTTTC
J: TRBJ2-3; D: .; V: TRBV11-2; size: .; CDR3: CASSPSAVTDTQYF; DNA: TGTGCCAGCAGCCCATCCGCGGTCACAGATACGCAGTATTTT
J: TRBJ2-1; D: .; V: TRBV6-1; size: .; CDR3: CASSEEGDSYNEQFF; DNA: TGTGCCAGCAGTGAAGAAGGGGATAGCTACAATGAGCAGTTCTTC
J: TRBJ2-1; D: .; V: TRBV14; size: .; CDR3: CASSPSHNEQFF; DNA: TGTGCCAGCAGCCCGAGCCACAATGAGCAGTTCTTC
J: TRBJ1-2; D: .; V: TRBV7-2; size: .; CDR3: CASSPRGGGPNYGYTF; DNA: TGTGCCAGCAGCCCCCGGGGGGGAGGCCCCAACTATGGCTACACCTTC
J: TRBJ2-1; D: .; V: TRBV29-1; size: .; CDR3: CSVVSSVNEQFF; DNA: TGCAGCGTTGTATCTTCAGTCAATGAGCAGTTCTTC
J: TRBJ2-5; D: .; V: TRBV2; size: once; CDR3: CASIGHRNSETQYF; DNA: TGTGCCAGCATTGGGCACCGAAATTCGGAGACCCAGTACTTC
J: TRBJ1-4; D: TRBD1; V: TRBV27; size: few; CDR3: CASSPRGQGRINEKLFF; DNA: TGTGCCAGCAGTCCCCGGGGACAGGGGAGGATTAATGAAAAACTGTTTTTT